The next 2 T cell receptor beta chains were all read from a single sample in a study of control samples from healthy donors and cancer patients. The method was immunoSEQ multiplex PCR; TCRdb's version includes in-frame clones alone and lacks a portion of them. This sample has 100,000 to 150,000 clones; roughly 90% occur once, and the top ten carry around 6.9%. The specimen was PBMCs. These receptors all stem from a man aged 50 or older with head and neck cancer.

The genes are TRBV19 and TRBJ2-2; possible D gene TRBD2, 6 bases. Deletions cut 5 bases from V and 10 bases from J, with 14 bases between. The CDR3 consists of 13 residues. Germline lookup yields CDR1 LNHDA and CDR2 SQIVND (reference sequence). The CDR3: CASSFMRGVELFF. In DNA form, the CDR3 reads TGTGCCAGTAGTTTTATGCGGGGAGTGGAGCTGTTTTTT. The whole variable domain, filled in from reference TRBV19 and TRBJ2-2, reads DGGITQSPKYLFRKEGQNVTLSCEQNLNHDAMYWYRQDPGQGLRLIYYSQIVNDFQKGDIAEGYSVSREKKESFPLTVTSAQKNPTAFYLCASSFMRGVELFFGEGSRLTVL.

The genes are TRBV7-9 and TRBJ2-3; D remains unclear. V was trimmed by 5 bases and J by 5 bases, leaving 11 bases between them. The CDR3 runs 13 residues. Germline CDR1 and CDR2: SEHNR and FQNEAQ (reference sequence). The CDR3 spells CASSLGRRDTQYF. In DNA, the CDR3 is TGTGCCAGCAGCCTAGGACGAAGAGATACGCAGTATTTT.